This TCR beta chain was recorded in a study of T cells after posttransplantation cyclophosphamide. Sequencing used immunoSEQ multiplex PCR; TCRdb keeps in-frame clones, though not all of them. The sample yields about 6,900 clones, roughly 98% seen once. The related graft donor's blood sample was taken on the day of bone marrow donation. The naive gate required viable CD3+CD4+ or CD3+CD8+ cells with CCR7+CD45RA+CD45RO-CD95-CD27+CD28+ phenotype. The germline gives CDR1 SEHNR, CDR2 FQNEAQ (reference sequence). The CDR3 spans 15 residues. After removal of 4 bases from V and 3 bases from J, the junction contained 7 bases not matched to a gene.

Source material: naive CD8+ T cells sorted from PBMCs. The chain recombines TRBV7-9 with TRBJ1-1; 8 nucleotides agree with TRBD1. The TCR originated in a woman between 25 and 40 years old in good health and a related stem cell transplant donor. The DNA of the CDR3 is TGTGCCAGCAGCTCACCGACAGGGGCGGACACTGAAGCTTTCTTT. Its translation: CASSSPTGADTEAFF.